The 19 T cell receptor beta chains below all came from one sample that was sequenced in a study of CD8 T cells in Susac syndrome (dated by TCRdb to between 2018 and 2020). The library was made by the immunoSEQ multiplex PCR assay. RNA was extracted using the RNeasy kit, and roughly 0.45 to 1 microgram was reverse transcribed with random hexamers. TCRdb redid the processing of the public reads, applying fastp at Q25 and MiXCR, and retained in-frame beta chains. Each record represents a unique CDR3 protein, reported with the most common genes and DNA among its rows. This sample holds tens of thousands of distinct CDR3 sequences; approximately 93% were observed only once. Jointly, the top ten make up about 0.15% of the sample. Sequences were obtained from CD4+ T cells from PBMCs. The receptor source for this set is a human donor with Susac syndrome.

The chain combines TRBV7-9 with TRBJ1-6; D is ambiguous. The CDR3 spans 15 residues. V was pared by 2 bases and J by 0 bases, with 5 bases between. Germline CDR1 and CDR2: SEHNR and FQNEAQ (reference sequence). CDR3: CASSLRDSYNSPLHF. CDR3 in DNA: TGTGCCAGCAGCTTACGGGACTCCTATAATTCACCCCTCCACTTT.

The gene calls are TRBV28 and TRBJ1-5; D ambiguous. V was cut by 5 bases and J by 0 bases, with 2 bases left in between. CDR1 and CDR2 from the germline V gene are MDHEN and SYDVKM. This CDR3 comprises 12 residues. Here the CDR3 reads CASSISNQPQHF. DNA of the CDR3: TGTGCCAGCAGTATTAGCAATCAGCCCCAGCATTTT.

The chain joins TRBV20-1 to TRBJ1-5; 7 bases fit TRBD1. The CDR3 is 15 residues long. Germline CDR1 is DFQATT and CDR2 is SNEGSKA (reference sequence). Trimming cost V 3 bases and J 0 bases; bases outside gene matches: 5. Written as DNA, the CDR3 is TGCAGTGCTAGGAGGACAGGTTATAGCAATCAGCCCCAGCATTTT. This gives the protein CSARRTGYSNQPQHF.

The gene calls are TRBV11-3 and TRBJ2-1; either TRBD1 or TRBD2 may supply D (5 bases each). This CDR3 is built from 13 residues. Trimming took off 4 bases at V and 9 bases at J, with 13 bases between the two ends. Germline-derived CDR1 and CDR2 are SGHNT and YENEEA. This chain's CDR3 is CASSSLRGPEQFF. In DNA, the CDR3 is TGTGCCAGCAGCTCCCTACGGGGCCCTGAGCAGTTCTTC.

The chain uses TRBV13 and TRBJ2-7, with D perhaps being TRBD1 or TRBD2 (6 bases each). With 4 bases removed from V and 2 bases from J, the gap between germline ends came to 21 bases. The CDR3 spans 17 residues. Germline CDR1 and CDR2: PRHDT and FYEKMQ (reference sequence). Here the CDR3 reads CASSSIGGLDRTYEQYF. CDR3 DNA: TGTGCCAGCAGCTCAATAGGGGGGTTAGACAGGACCTACGAGCAGTACTTC.

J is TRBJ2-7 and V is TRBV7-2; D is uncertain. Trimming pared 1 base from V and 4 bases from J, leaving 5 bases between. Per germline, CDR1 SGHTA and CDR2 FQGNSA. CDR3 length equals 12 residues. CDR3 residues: CASSLGRYEQYF. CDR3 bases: TGTGCCAGCAGCTTAGGGCGGTACGAGCAGTACTTC.

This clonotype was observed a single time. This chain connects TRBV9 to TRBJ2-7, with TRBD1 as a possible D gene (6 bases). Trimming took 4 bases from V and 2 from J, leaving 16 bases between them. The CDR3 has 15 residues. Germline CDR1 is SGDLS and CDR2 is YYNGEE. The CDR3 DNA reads TGTGCCAGCAGCCCGACCGGGACACAACCCTACGAGCAGTACTTC. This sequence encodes CASSPTGTQPYEQYF.

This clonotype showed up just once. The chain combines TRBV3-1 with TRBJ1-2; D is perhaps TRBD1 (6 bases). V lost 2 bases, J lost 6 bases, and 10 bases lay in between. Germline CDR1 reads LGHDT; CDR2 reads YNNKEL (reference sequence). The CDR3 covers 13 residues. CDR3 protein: CASSQPQGNGYTF. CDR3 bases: TGTGCCAGCAGCCAACCGCAGGGGAATGGCTACACCTTC.

The CDR3 DNA follows: TGTGCCTGGAGTGTACAGATCACTGAAGCTTTCTTT. Protein: CAWSVQITEAFF. The chain joins TRBV30 to TRBJ1-1; D is undetermined. The germline gives CDR1 GTSNPN, CDR2 SVGIG (reference sequence). The V end lost 0 bases, the J end lost 4 bases, and 6 bases lay between the germline ends. CDR3 length: 12 residues.

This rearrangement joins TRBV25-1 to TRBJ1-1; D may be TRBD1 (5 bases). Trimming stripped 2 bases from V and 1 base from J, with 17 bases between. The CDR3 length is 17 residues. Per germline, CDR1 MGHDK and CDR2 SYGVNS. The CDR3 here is CASSETPAGKTNTEAFF. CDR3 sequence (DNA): TGTGCCAGCAGTGAAACCCCGGCAGGGAAGACGAACACTGAAGCTTTCTTT.

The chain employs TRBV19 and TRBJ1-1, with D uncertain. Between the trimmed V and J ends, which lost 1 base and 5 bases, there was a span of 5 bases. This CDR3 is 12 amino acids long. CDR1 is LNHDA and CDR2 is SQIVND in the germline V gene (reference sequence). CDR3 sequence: CASSIGRTEAFF. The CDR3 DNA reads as TGTGCCAGTAGTATAGGAAGGACTGAAGCTTTCTTT.

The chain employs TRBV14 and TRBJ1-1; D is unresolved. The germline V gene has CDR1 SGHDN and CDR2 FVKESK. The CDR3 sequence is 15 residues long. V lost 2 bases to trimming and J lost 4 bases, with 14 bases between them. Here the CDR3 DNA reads TGTGCCAGCAGCCAATGGCCTACTGGGAGCACTGAAGCTTTCTTT. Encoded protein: CASSQWPTGSTEAFF.

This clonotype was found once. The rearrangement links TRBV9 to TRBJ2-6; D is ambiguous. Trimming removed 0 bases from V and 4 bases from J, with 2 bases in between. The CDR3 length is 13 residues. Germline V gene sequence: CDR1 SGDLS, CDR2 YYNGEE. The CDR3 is CASSVEGANVLTF. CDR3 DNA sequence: TGTGCCAGCAGCGTAGAAGGGGCCAACGTCCTGACTTTC. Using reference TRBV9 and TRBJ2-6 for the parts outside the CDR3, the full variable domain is DSGVTQTPKHLITATGQRVTLRCSPRSGDLSVYWYQQSLDQGLQFLIQYYNGEERAKGNILERFSAQQFPDLHSELNLSSLELGDSALYFCASSVEGANVLTFGAGSRLTVL.

CDR3: CASRLAGGSTDTQYF. CDR3 DNA sequence: TGTGCCAGCAGATTAGCGGGGGGGAGCACAGATACGCAGTATTTT. The gene calls are TRBV6-2 or TRBV6-3 and TRBJ2-3, with 11 bases matching TRBD2. Losses at the gene ends were 6 bases for V and 0 bases for J; bases not matched to a gene: 2. Germline lookup yields CDR1 MNHEY and CDR2 SVGEGT. This CDR3 is built from 15 residues.

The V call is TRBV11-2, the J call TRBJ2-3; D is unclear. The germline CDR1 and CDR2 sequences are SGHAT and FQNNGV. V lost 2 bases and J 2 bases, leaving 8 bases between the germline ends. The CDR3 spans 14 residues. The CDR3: CASSLLGFTDTQYF. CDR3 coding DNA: TGTGCCAGCAGCTTATTGGGGTTCACAGATACGCAGTATTTT.

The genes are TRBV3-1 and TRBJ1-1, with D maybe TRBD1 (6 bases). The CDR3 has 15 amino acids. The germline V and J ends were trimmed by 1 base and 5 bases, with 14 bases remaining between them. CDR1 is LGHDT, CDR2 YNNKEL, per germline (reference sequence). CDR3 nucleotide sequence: TGTGCCAGCAGCCAAGCCAAAGGGGGTTGGACTGAAGCTTTCTTT. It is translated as CASSQAKGGWTEAFF.

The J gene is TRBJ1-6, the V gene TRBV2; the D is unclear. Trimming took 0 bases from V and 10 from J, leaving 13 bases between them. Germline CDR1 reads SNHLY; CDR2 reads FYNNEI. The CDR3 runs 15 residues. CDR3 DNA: TGTGCCAGCAGTGAAGCCCTAGGCCTAAGCTCACCCCTCCACTTT. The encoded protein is CASSEALGLSSPLHF. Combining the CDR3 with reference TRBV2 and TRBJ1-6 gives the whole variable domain EPEVTQTPSHQVTQMGQEVILRCVPISNHLYFYWYRQILGQKVEFLVSFYNNEISEKSEIFDDQFSVERPDGSNFTLKIRSTKLEDSAMYFCASSEALGLSSPLHFGNGTRLTVT.

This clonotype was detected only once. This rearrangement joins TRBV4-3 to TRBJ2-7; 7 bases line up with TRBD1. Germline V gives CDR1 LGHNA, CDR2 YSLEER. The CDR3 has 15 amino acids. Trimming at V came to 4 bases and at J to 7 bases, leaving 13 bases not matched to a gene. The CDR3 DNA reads TGCGCCAGCAGCCCCGAGGGGGCAATGACTAATGAGCAGTACTTC. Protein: CASSPEGAMTNEQYF.

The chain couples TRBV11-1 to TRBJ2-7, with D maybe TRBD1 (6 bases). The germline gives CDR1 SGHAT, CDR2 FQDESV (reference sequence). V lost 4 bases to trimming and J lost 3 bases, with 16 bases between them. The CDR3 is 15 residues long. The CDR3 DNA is TGTGCCAGCAGCTCCTCAGGGGCCCGTGACTACGAGCAGTACTTC. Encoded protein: CASSSSGARDYEQYF.